The rows below give T cell receptor beta chains drawn from one sample of a study of glioma-infiltrating T cells after dendritic cell vaccination. Assay used: immunoSEQ multiplex PCR; TCRdb lists only in-frame clones, some missing. The table lists roughly 100,000 clones, roughly 79% of them singletons, with about 12% in the top ten. The input for sequencing was blood, taken before dendritic cell vaccination. All receptors come from a human donor with glioblastoma. The CDR3 runs from the conserved cysteine through the conserved F or W. A D gene is named only where the DNA matches it firmly. Clone size is not always given. Where it is, it says once, few, many or a class for expanded clones.

CDR3nt: TGTGCCACCAGGCCACTCGGGGGGCCCGGCACAGATACGCAGTATTTT
CDR3aa: CATRPLGGPGTDTQYF
j_gene: TRBJ2-3
abundance: -
d_gene: -
v_gene: TRBV15

CDR3nt: TGTGCCAGCAGCCAATCCGGACTAACAGATACGCAGTATTTT
CDR3aa: CASSQSGLTDTQYF
j_gene: TRBJ2-3
abundance: once
d_gene: -
v_gene: TRBV16

CDR3nt: TGTGCCAGCAGCGTACAGGGGGGTCCCTACGAGCAGTACTTC
CDR3aa: CASSVQGGPYEQYF
j_gene: TRBJ2-7
abundance: -
d_gene: TRBD1
v_gene: TRBV7-2

CDR3nt: TGTGCCAGCAGCTTCGGGACTAGCGAGGATACGCAGTATTTT
CDR3aa: CASSFGTSEDTQYF
j_gene: TRBJ2-3
abundance: -
d_gene: TRBD2
v_gene: TRBV7-9

CDR3nt: TGTGCCAGCAGTGGTTCGGGACAGGGGAAAGCTTTCTTT
CDR3aa: CASSGSGQGKAFF
j_gene: TRBJ1-1
abundance: once
d_gene: TRBD1
v_gene: TRBV6-1

CDR3nt: TGTGCCAGCAGCGCAATAGCTCGTAAAGCTTTCTTT
CDR3aa: CASSAIARKAFF
j_gene: TRBJ1-1
abundance: -
d_gene: -
v_gene: TRBV2

CDR3nt: TGTGCCATCCCAGGGATCGGGCTGATAGTCGACAATGAGCAGTTCTTC
CDR3aa: CAIPGIGLIVDNEQFF
j_gene: TRBJ2-1
abundance: -
d_gene: -
v_gene: TRBV6-4

CDR3nt: TGCGCCAGCAGCCAAGAGCCAGGGAGGAGAAACACCATATATTTT
CDR3aa: CASSQEPGRRNTIYF
j_gene: TRBJ1-3
abundance: -
d_gene: -
v_gene: TRBV4-1

CDR3nt: TGTGCCTGGAGCCAATCGCGGGGCAATCAGCCCCAGCATTTT
CDR3aa: CAWSQSRGNQPQHF
j_gene: TRBJ1-5
abundance: -
d_gene: -
v_gene: TRBV30

CDR3nt: TGTGCCAGCAGCTTCGACAGTCCCGGGGAGCTGTTTTTT
CDR3aa: CASSFDSPGELFF
j_gene: TRBJ2-2
abundance: -
d_gene: -
v_gene: TRBV7-2

CDR3nt: TGCGCCAGCAGCCCGAGGACAGGAGGCTCTGGAAACACCATATATTTT
CDR3aa: CASSPRTGGSGNTIYF
j_gene: TRBJ1-3
abundance: -
d_gene: TRBD1
v_gene: TRBV5-1

CDR3nt: TGTGCCAGCAGCCCCGGACAGGGGATTACAAATGAGCAGTTCTTC
CDR3aa: CASSPGQGITNEQFF
j_gene: TRBJ2-1
abundance: -
d_gene: TRBD1
v_gene: TRBV13

CDR3nt: TGTGCCAGCAGCCTCGGGACAGGGGATACAGATACGCAGTATTTT
CDR3aa: CASSLGTGDTDTQYF
j_gene: TRBJ2-3
abundance: -
d_gene: TRBD1
v_gene: TRBV11-3

CDR3nt: TGTGCCAGCAGCCCCGAAGCGGACAATGAGCAGTTCTTC
CDR3aa: CASSPEADNEQFF
j_gene: TRBJ2-1
abundance: -
d_gene: -
v_gene: TRBV5-5

CDR3nt: TGTGCCAGCAGCTTAGGGCTAGCGGGGGGCATCGGGGAGCTGTTTTTT
CDR3aa: CASSLGLAGGIGELFF
j_gene: TRBJ2-2
abundance: -
d_gene: TRBD2
v_gene: TRBV11-3

CDR3nt: TGCGCCAGCAGCCCCGGACTAGCGGGCTACAATGAGCAGTTCTTC
CDR3aa: CASSPGLAGYNEQFF
j_gene: TRBJ2-1
abundance: -
d_gene: TRBD2
v_gene: TRBV4-1

CDR3nt: TGTGCCAGCAGACGGGACACCCGGAGCTCCTACAATGAGCAGTTCTTC
CDR3aa: CASRRDTRSSYNEQFF
j_gene: TRBJ2-1
abundance: -
d_gene: -
v_gene: TRBV2

CDR3nt: TGTGCCAGCAGCCCGGCCACAGGGGGCGAAGCCAAAAACATTCAGTACTTC
CDR3aa: CASSPATGGEAKNIQYF
j_gene: TRBJ2-4
abundance: -
d_gene: TRBD1
v_gene: TRBV7-9

CDR3nt: TGTGCCAGCTGGACGGACAGGGGTGACAAAAACATTCAGTACTTC
CDR3aa: CASWTDRGDKNIQYF
j_gene: TRBJ2-4
abundance: -
d_gene: TRBD1
v_gene: TRBV6-5

CDR3nt: TGTGCCAGCAGCCCGGAATGGACAGAAGAATACAATGAGCAGTTCTTC
CDR3aa: CASSPEWTEEYNEQFF
j_gene: TRBJ2-1
abundance: few
d_gene: -
v_gene: TRBV4-2

CDR3nt: TGTGCTAGCAGCTTAAATATAGGACAGGGGCAAGATACGCAGTATTTT
CDR3aa: CASSLNIGQGQDTQYF
j_gene: TRBJ2-3
abundance: -
d_gene: TRBD1
v_gene: TRBV7-7

CDR3nt: TGTGCCAGCAGCTTATTAACGGGTACCAATCAGCCCCAGCATTTT
CDR3aa: CASSLLTGTNQPQHF
j_gene: TRBJ1-5
abundance: -
d_gene: -
v_gene: TRBV7-8

CDR3nt: TGTGCCAGCAGTGACCGGGACAGGGGAATGAATGAGCAGTTCTTC
CDR3aa: CASSDRDRGMNEQFF
j_gene: TRBJ2-1
abundance: -
d_gene: TRBD1
v_gene: TRBV27

CDR3nt: TGCGCCAGCGCGGGAGCCCAACCGCGAAACGGGGAGCTGTTTTTT
CDR3aa: CASAGAQPRNGELFF
j_gene: TRBJ2-2
abundance: few
d_gene: TRBD2
v_gene: TRBV5-1

CDR3nt: TGCGCCAGCAGCCAAGGACTCTTTCGGCCAGGGAGGGTGAAGCCCCAGCATTTT
CDR3aa: CASSQGLFRPGRVKPQHF
j_gene: TRBJ1-5
abundance: -
d_gene: -
v_gene: TRBV4-1

CDR3nt: TGTGCCAGCAGCCACCGTTACGGCCGGGGGGATCACAATGAGCAGTTCTTC
CDR3aa: CASSHRYGRGDHNEQFF
j_gene: TRBJ2-1
abundance: -
d_gene: TRBD2
v_gene: TRBV7-2

CDR3nt: TGTGCCAGCAGCTTATGGCAGGCAGGTGGCTACACCTTC
CDR3aa: CASSLWQAGGYTF
j_gene: TRBJ1-2
abundance: few
d_gene: -
v_gene: TRBV7-6

CDR3nt: TGTGCCAGCAGCTTAGTCGAGACTAGCGGGAGGTACCAAGAGACCCAGTACTTC
CDR3aa: CASSLVETSGRYQETQYF
j_gene: TRBJ2-5
abundance: -
d_gene: TRBD2
v_gene: TRBV11-2

CDR3nt: TGTGCCAGCAGCCAACCCGGACAGGGGGCCCACACGCAGTATTTT
CDR3aa: CASSQPGQGAHTQYF
j_gene: TRBJ2-3
abundance: -
d_gene: TRBD1
v_gene: TRBV14

CDR3nt: TGTGCCAGCAGCGAGGGGACATTTAAGAACACTGAAGCTTTCTTT
CDR3aa: CASSEGTFKNTEAFF
j_gene: TRBJ1-1
abundance: once
d_gene: -
v_gene: TRBV9

CDR3nt: TGTGCCAGTAGTACCGGGACAGGATCCTACGAGCAGTACTTC
CDR3aa: CASSTGTGSYEQYF
j_gene: TRBJ2-7
abundance: once
d_gene: TRBD1
v_gene: TRBV19

CDR3nt: TGCGCCAGCTCTTCGCCCGGGGGGCCGGCCAATGAGCAGTTCTTC
CDR3aa: CASSSPGGPANEQFF
j_gene: TRBJ2-1
abundance: -
d_gene: -
v_gene: TRBV5-1

CDR3nt: TGCGCCAGCAGCCAAGTCCCGGACAGGGAGGTGTTTTTT
CDR3aa: CASSQVPDREVFF
j_gene: TRBJ1-4
abundance: -
d_gene: TRBD1
v_gene: TRBV4-3

CDR3nt: TGTGCCTGGAGTGTACATCGTGGGACAGGGGACCGAGGTCCGGGGACTGAAGCTTTCTTT
CDR3aa: CAWSVHRGTGDRGPGTEAFF
j_gene: TRBJ1-1
abundance: -
d_gene: TRBD1
v_gene: TRBV30

CDR3nt: TGTGCCAGCAGTCCCCGGGTGTCTTCCTATGGCTACACCTTC
CDR3aa: CASSPRVSSYGYTF
j_gene: TRBJ1-2
abundance: -
d_gene: -
v_gene: TRBV27

CDR3nt: TGTGCCAGCAGCTTAGACGGGAGTTCGGGTGAGCAGTTCTTC
CDR3aa: CASSLDGSSGEQFF
j_gene: TRBJ2-1
abundance: -
d_gene: -
v_gene: TRBV7-2

CDR3nt: TGTGCCAGCAGTGAACAGGGTGGGGCCGGGGAGCTGTTTTTT
CDR3aa: CASSEQGGAGELFF
j_gene: TRBJ2-2
abundance: -
d_gene: -
v_gene: TRBV6-1

CDR3nt: TGCGCCAGCAGCCAAGGGGCCGAGCAACGGTATGGCTACACCTTC
CDR3aa: CASSQGAEQRYGYTF
j_gene: TRBJ1-2
abundance: -
d_gene: -
v_gene: TRBV4-1

CDR3nt: TGCGCCAGCAGCTTGGAGGCCAGGGGACACGAGCAGTACTTC
CDR3aa: CASSLEARGHEQYF
j_gene: TRBJ2-7
abundance: -
d_gene: -
v_gene: TRBV5-1

CDR3nt: TGTGCCAGCAGCCCTCCTGGAGGGTACCAAGAGACCCAGTACTTC
CDR3aa: CASSPPGGYQETQYF
j_gene: TRBJ2-5
abundance: -
d_gene: -
v_gene: TRBV28